The 32 T cell receptor beta chains presented below share a single source sample, sequenced in a study of T cells in Graves' hyperthyroidism and ophthalmopathy. Researchers amplified the TCR beta CDR3 regions from RNA transcripts. Primed by the HTBI set, a first-round RT-PCR was run on the TCR CDR3. Via MiXCR, TCRdb re-called the multiplex PCR reads, giving one row per CDR3 protein. The data show some 700,000 distinct CDR3 sequences, around 16% seen once. Sequenced material: blood. These receptor sequences come from a man aged 50-59 years with Graves' hyperthyroidism.

This clonotype was counted only a few times. J is TRBJ2-7 and V is TRBV5-1; D perhaps matches TRBD1 (5 bases). Germline V gene data show CDR1 as SGHRS and CDR2 as YFSETQ. The CDR3 consists of 15 residues. V gave up 4 bases and J gave up 0 bases, with 14 bases separating them. The CDR3 protein is CASSGRTPVSYEQYF. CDR3 in DNA: TGCGCCAGCAGCGGAAGGACACCCGTCTCCTACGAGCAGTACTTC. Complete variable domain (other parts from reference TRBV5-1 and TRBJ2-7): KAGVTQTPRYLIKTRGQQVTLSCSPISGHRSVSWYQQTPGQGLQFLFEYFSETQRNKGNFPGRFSGRQFSNSRSEMNVSTLELGDSALYLCASSGRTPVSYEQYFGPGTRLTVT.

This clonotype was detected only a few times. V gene TRBV20-1 combines with J gene TRBJ1-1; weak D call: TRBD1 (6 bases). The germline V and J ends were trimmed by 0 bases and 3 bases, with 11 bases remaining between them. The CDR3 is 14 amino acids. Germline V gene sequence: CDR1 DFQATT, CDR2 SNEGSKA (reference sequence). The CDR3 loop is CSARDSRGYTEAFF. In DNA form, the CDR3 reads TGCAGTGCTAGAGATTCCAGGGGATACACTGAAGCTTTCTTT.

The chain recombines TRBV3-1 with TRBJ2-7; 12 positions match TRBD1. The CDR3 length is 15 residues. J was trimmed by 4 bases and V by 4 bases; bases with no gene match: 5. The V gene's germline CDR1 is LGHDT and CDR2 YNNKEL (reference sequence). Here the CDR3 reads CASSPGTGGWYEQYF. The CDR3 bases are TGTGCCAGCAGCCCAGGGACAGGGGGCTGGTACGAGCAGTACTTC.

This clonotype was seen at least ten times. The chain links TRBV30 to TRBJ2-2, with D perhaps TRBD2 (6 bases). The CDR3 is 15 residues long. V lost 2 bases and J 4 bases, leaving 14 bases between the germline ends. Germline lookup yields CDR1 GTSNPN and CDR2 SVGIG (reference sequence). The DNA of the CDR3 is TGTGCCTGGAGTTACAATAGGGGAGGCACCGGGGAGCTGTTTTTT. Protein: CAWSYNRGGTGELFF.

This clonotype was seen ten or more times. V is TRBV11-2 and J is TRBJ2-1; 10 nucleotides match TRBD2. The ends lost 5 bases at V and 8 bases at J; junction bases unmatched: 9. Per the germline V gene, CDR1 is SGHAT and CDR2 is FQNNGV. CDR3 length: 15 amino acids. The CDR3 sequence: CASSPLAGVFHEQFF. CDR3 coding DNA: TGTGCCAGCAGCCCGCTAGCGGGAGTGTTCCATGAGCAGTTCTTC.

This chain links TRBV15 with TRBJ1-4; TRBD1 agrees at 7 bases. Germline CDR1 and CDR2: LNHNV and YYDKDF (reference sequence). V lost 5 bases to trimming and J lost 6 bases; unmatched junction nucleotides: 9. The CDR3 covers 15 residues. In nucleotides, the CDR3 is TGTGCCACCAGCGGGAGACAGGGATGGGATGAAAAACTGTTTTTT. Translating gives CATSGRQGWDEKLFF.

Regarding this clonotype: The junction departs from germline at one end; a sequencing error may be responsible. The chain employs TRBV4-2 and TRBJ2-3, with D perhaps matching TRBD1 or TRBD2 (7 bases each). The germline gives CDR1 LGHNA, CDR2 YNFKEQ. There are 16 residues in the CDR3. CDR3 DNA sequence: TGTGCCAGCATCCAAGATGAGGGAGGGGGCGCAGATACGCAGTATTTT. Amino acid sequence: CASIQDEGGGADTQYF.

The chain carries TRBV20-1 and TRBJ1-3; D ambiguous. Germline V CDR1 and CDR2: DFQATT, SNEGSKA (reference sequence). The CDR3 extends over 13 amino acids. As DNA, the CDR3 is TGCGGTTACGACTCCAGCTCTGGAAACACCATATATTTT. Protein sequence: CGYDSSSGNTIYF.

The genes are TRBV25-1 and TRBJ2-1, with 7 positions matching TRBD2. Germline CDR1 and CDR2: MGHDK and SYGVNS. There are 14 residues in the CDR3. The trim removed 1 base at V and 8 bases at J, leaving 5 bases unmatched. The CDR3 bases are TGTGCCAGCAGTGAATGGGGGGGGGGAGATGAGCAGTTCTTC. Encoded protein: CASSEWGGGDEQFF.

This clonotype was picked up many times. The V gene is TRBV6-2 or TRBV6-3, the J gene TRBJ1-2, with D uncertain. The germline V gene has CDR1 MNHEY and CDR2 SVGEGT. The V gene lost 2 bases and the J gene lost 3 bases, with 7 bases spanning the gap. The CDR3 extends over 13 amino acids. CDR3 nucleotides: TGTGCCAGCAGTTACCTGGCTCACTATGGCTACACCTTC. Translating it yields CASSYLAHYGYTF.

There are a few counts of this clonotype. CDR3 in DNA: TGTGCCAGCAGTCTAGGACAGGGGTCATATGGCTACACCTTC. Translating gives CASSLGQGSYGYTF. The rearrangement uses TRBV6-1 and TRBJ1-2; 9 nucleotides agree with TRBD1. V shed 5 bases, J shed 5 bases, and the junction held 6 bases outside the gene matches. CDR1 and CDR2 (germline): MNHNS, SASEGT. This CDR3 comprises 14 residues.

This clonotype occurred a few times. This chain links TRBV6-2 or TRBV6-3 with TRBJ1-2; the match to TRBD1 covers 8 bases. The CDR3 loop spans 14 amino acids. Per germline, CDR1 MNHEY and CDR2 SVGEGT. V dropped 10 bases and J dropped 4; count of bases not matched to a gene: 11. This CDR3 reads CAILNRGQVYGYTF. The CDR3 DNA follows: TGTGCCATCTTAAACCGGGGACAGGTCTATGGCTACACCTTC.

This clonotype has at least ten counts. The V gene is TRBV24-1, the J gene TRBJ1-1; D is ambiguous. The V and J ends lost 1 base and 7 bases respectively, with 6 bases between them. This CDR3 has 12 amino acids. Germline CDR1 and CDR2: KGHDR and SFDVKD. CDR3 bases: TGTGCCACCAGTGATTTCTACAATGAAGCTTTCTTT. It yields the protein CATSDFYNEAFF.

The V call is TRBV6-5, the J call TRBJ2-7; 8 bases align to TRBD1. The CDR3 sequence is 14 residues long. Germline assignment: CDR1 MNHEY and CDR2 SVGAGI. The J segment lost 6 bases and the V segment lost 3 bases, leaving 7 bases of the junction unmatched. The CDR3 spells CASSYPGQGGEQYF. The CDR3 coding sequence is TGTGCCAGCAGTTATCCTGGACAGGGAGGCGAGCAGTACTTC.

V usage is TRBV27 and J usage is TRBJ1-2; D unresolved. Per the germline V gene, CDR1 is MNHEY and CDR2 is SMNVEV (reference sequence). The V end was cut by 6 bases, the J end by 4 bases, with 12 bases between. This CDR3 contains 13 residues. The CDR3 DNA is TGTGCCAGCAGCGGGCTAGAGTTCTATGGCTACACCTTC. It specifies CASSGLEFYGYTF.

This clonotype was counted many times. The chain has TRBV7-2 and TRBJ2-1, with D unresolved. Germline V gene lookup returns CDR1 SGHTA and CDR2 FQGNSA. This CDR3 has 13 amino acids. V gave up 5 bases and J gave up 8 bases, with 13 bases separating them. The CDR3 DNA sequence: TGTGCCAGCAGCCGTTCTTCTGGGCATGAGCAGTTCTTC. It yields the protein CASSRSSGHEQFF.

With regard to this clonotype: This may be a read error: a much more frequent sequence differs by one nucleotide. The CDR3 does not end in the conserved phenylalanine or tryptophan, so this is likely a read error. The J gene is TRBJ2-5, the V gene TRBV7-3; D may correspond to TRBD1 or TRBD2 (5 bases each). Looked up from germline, CDR1 is SGHTA and CDR2 is FQGTGA. With 5 bases removed from V and 5 bases from J, the gap between germline ends came to 12 bases. The length of the CDR3 is 13 residues. The CDR3 spells CASSRGWGETQYL. DNA of the CDR3: TGTGCCAGCAGCCGCGGTTGGGGGGAGACCCAGTACTTG.

This clonotype was observed a handful of times. The chain uses TRBV12-3 or TRBV12-4 and TRBJ2-6; no firm D call. Trimming took 5 bases from V and 4 from J, leaving 12 bases between them. CDR3 length: 15 residues. This CDR3 is CASSLYHGGANVLTF. CDR3 DNA sequence: TGTGCCAGCAGTCTTTATCATGGGGGGGCCAACGTCCTGACTTTC.

This clonotype was detected a few times. The CDR3 protein is CASSFRLASYNEQFF. As DNA, the CDR3 is TGTGCCAGCAGCTTCCGACTAGCGTCCTACAATGAGCAGTTCTTC. V usage is TRBV7-6 and J usage is TRBJ2-1; TRBD2 agrees at 8 bases. V lost 3 bases, J lost 1 base, and 2 bases stayed unmatched. The CDR3 covers 15 residues. Germline CDR1 SGHVS, CDR2 FNYEAQ.

The J gene is TRBJ2-2, the V gene TRBV25-1; D is ambiguous. Per the germline V gene, CDR1 is MGHDK and CDR2 is SYGVNS. The CDR3 totals 13 residues. V gave up 3 bases and J gave up 5 bases, with 7 bases separating them. As DNA, the CDR3 is TGTGCCAGCAGTGACCAAGTAACCGGGGAGCTGTTTTTT. This encodes CASSDQVTGELFF.

This sequence joins TRBV9 and TRBJ2-7; 11 positions agree with TRBD2. The V gene end was trimmed by 1 base and the J gene end by 2 bases; junction bases not matched to a gene: 11. This CDR3 has 18 amino acids. Per germline, CDR1 SGDLS and CDR2 YYNGEE. Here the CDR3 reads CASSVSTSGSRVPYEQYF. As DNA, the CDR3 is TGTGCCAGCAGCGTATCTACTAGCGGGAGTCGGGTACCCTACGAGCAGTACTTC.

The chain joins TRBV6-2 or TRBV6-3 to TRBJ2-7; D gene unclear. This CDR3 has 14 residues. Germline CDR1 reads MNHEY; CDR2 reads SVGEGT. V was shortened by 3 bases and J by 0 bases, with 9 bases between the two germline ends. For the CDR3, the DNA is TGTGCCAGCAGTTATGGATTAGCCTCCTACGAGCAGTACTTC. Translating it yields CASSYGLASYEQYF.

This clonotype was observed a handful of times. The V gene is TRBV28, the J gene TRBJ1-2, with 10 positions matching TRBD1. This CDR3 spans 15 amino acids. Germline CDR1 and CDR2: MDHEN and SYDVKM. V was clipped by 6 bases and J by 0 bases; unmatched bases: 4. This chain's CDR3 is CASRGDRGPNYGYTF. The CDR3, as DNA: TGTGCCAGCAGGGGTGACAGGGGGCCTAACTATGGCTACACCTTC.

This clonotype was seen many times. The rearrangement links TRBV28 to TRBJ2-7; 7 bases agree with TRBD2. The V and J ends lost 7 bases and 5 bases, in that order; junction bases with no gene match: 20. Germline values: CDR1 MDHEN, CDR2 SYDVKM. CDR3 length: 17 amino acids. CDR3 loop: CASTPPVYGGSFNEQYF. In nucleotides, the CDR3 is TGTGCCAGCACCCCCCCAGTTTACGGCGGGAGTTTCAACGAGCAGTACTTC.

J is TRBJ2-7 and V is TRBV29-1, with TRBD1 matching 7 bases. This CDR3 region has 13 residues. Germline CDR1 and CDR2: SQVTM and ANQGSEA. V shed 5 bases, J shed 0 bases, and the junction held 4 bases outside the gene matches. CDR3 DNA: TGCAGCGTTTGGGACAGTAGCTCCTACGAGCAGTACTTC. As protein: CSVWDSSSYEQYF.

The rearrangement uses TRBV3-1 and TRBJ2-1, with 9 bases aligning to TRBD2. Germline V gene lookup returns CDR1 LGHDT and CDR2 YNNKEL (reference sequence). This CDR3 comprises 16 residues. Trimming took 2 bases from V and 4 from J; bases not matched to a gene: 6. CDR3 coding DNA: TGTGCCAGCAGCCAAACTCTAGCGGGATTATACAATGAGCAGTTCTTC. Protein: CASSQTLAGLYNEQFF.

For this clonotype: Since a much larger clone is just one base distant, this may be a read error. The chain recombines TRBV6-2 or TRBV6-3 with TRBJ2-3; the D gene is possibly TRBD1 (7 bases). V gave up 6 bases and J gave up 7 bases, with 20 bases separating them. CDR3 size: 15 residues. CDR1 and CDR2 from the germline V gene are MNHEY and SVGEGT. CDR3 region: CASSSRGTAIHTQYF. DNA for the CDR3: TGTGCCAGCAGCTCTCGCGGGACAGCAATTCATACGCAGTATTTT.

The gene calls are TRBV4-1 and TRBJ2-7, with D hard to call. Germline V CDR1 and CDR2: MGHRA, YSYEKL. V was pared by 1 base and J by 0 bases, with 10 bases between. The CDR3 totals 15 residues. CDR3: CASSQGESYSYEQYF. CDR3 DNA: TGCGCCAGCAGCCAAGGTGAATCCTACTCCTACGAGCAGTACTTC.

The sample holds a few counts of this clonotype. The chain is built from TRBV29-1 and TRBJ2-1, with D perhaps TRBD2 (7 bases). In germline, CDR1 is SQVTM, CDR2 ANQGSEA. V was cut by 4 bases and J by 7 bases, with 17 bases left in between. The CDR3 covers 14 residues. The CDR3 DNA is TGCAGCGTTGTGTGGGAGGGGGGGCTAAATGAGCAGTTCTTC. This translates into CSVVWEGGLNEQFF.

This clonotype was recorded at least ten times. The chain uses TRBV24-1 and TRBJ2-1, with 12 bases matching TRBD2. Germline V gene sequence: CDR1 KGHDR, CDR2 SFDVKD. Trimming cost V 0 bases and J 6 bases; bases outside gene matches: 17. The CDR3 contains 21 residues. The CDR3 loop is CATSDLRASGRAGGGANEQFF. For the CDR3, the DNA is TGTGCCACCAGTGATTTGCGTGCTAGCGGGAGGGCCGGGGGTGGGGCCAATGAGCAGTTCTTC.

This clonotype was counted ten times or more. The chain carries TRBV6-1 and TRBJ2-7; no firm D call. The V and J ends lost 5 bases and 2 bases respectively, with 10 bases between them. The germline gives CDR1 MNHNS, CDR2 SASEGT. CDR3 size: 13 residues. The chain's CDR3 is CASSREPTYEQYF. The CDR3 DNA is TGTGCCAGCAGTAGGGAACCAACCTACGAGCAGTACTTC.

At least ten counts were recorded for this clonotype. CDR3 region: CASSSQGGSYEQYF. The CDR3 coding sequence is TGTGCCAGCAGTTCCCAGGGGGGCTCCTACGAGCAGTACTTC. The chain carries TRBV28 and TRBJ2-7; maybe TRBD1 (7 bases). The V gene's germline CDR1 is MDHEN and CDR2 SYDVKM. Between the trimmed V and J ends, which lost 4 bases and 0 bases, there was a span of 10 bases. CDR3 length: 14 amino acids.